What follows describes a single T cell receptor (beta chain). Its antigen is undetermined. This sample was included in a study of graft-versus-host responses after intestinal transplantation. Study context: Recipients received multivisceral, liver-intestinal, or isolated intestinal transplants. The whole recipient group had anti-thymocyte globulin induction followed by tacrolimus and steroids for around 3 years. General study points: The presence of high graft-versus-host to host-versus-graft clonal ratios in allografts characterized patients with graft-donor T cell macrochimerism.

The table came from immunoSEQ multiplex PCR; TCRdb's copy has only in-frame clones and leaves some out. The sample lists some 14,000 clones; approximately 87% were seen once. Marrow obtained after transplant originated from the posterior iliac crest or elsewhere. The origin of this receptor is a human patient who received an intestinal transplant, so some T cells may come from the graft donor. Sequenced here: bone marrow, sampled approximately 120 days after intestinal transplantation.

CDR3 residues: CASSYGGEQFF. DNA of the CDR3: TGTGCCAGCAGCTACGGGGGTGAGCAGTTCTTC. V gene TRBV7-9 combines with J gene TRBJ2-1; D is perhaps TRBD2 (6 bases). CDR1 is SEHNR, CDR2 FQNEAQ, per germline (reference sequence). The V and J ends lost 4 bases and 9 bases respectively, with 7 bases between them. This CDR3 comprises 11 residues.